Below are 19 T cell receptor beta chains sequenced from a single sample in a study of T-cell reconstitution after alpha-beta-depleted transplantation in children. Researchers prepared the TCRbeta library using unique molecular identifiers, the study reports. TCRdb ran MiXCR on the PCR reads and lists one entry per CDR3 protein. The profile shows about 610,000 distinct CDR3 sequences, 10% of them singletons. Here the sequenced sample was PBMCs from the stem cell graft donor, taken from the stem cell graft. The receptors were sampled from a human donor who donated a stem cell graft to a child with acute myeloid leukemia.

At least ten counts were recorded for this clonotype. V usage is TRBV20-1 and J usage is TRBJ2-3; 8 nucleotides match TRBD2. Germline-derived CDR1 and CDR2 are DFQATT and SNEGSKA (reference sequence). V shed 1 base, J shed 1 base, and the junction held 4 bases outside the gene matches. This CDR3 is 15 amino acids long. The CDR3 protein is CSARAEAGGTDTQYF. As DNA, the CDR3 is TGCAGTGCTAGAGCCGAAGCGGGAGGCACAGATACGCAGTATTTT.

This clonotype occurred many times. The chain recombines TRBV15 with TRBJ2-7, with TRBD1 matching 8 bases. From germline, CDR1 is LNHNV and CDR2 YYDKDF (reference sequence). V was clipped by 0 bases and J by 5 bases; unmatched bases: 9. There are 16 residues in the CDR3. The CDR3 nucleotides read TGTGCCACCAGCAGAGATCGAGGACAGGGCGCCCACGAGCAGTACTTC. Its protein is CATSRDRGQGAHEQYF.

This clonotype was seen repeatedly, ten times or more. J is TRBJ2-5 and V is TRBV9; D may correspond to TRBD1 or TRBD2 (5 bases each). Germline-derived CDR1 and CDR2 are SGDLS and YYNGEE. The CDR3 totals 16 residues. V dropped 3 bases and J dropped 0 bases, with 15 bases sitting between them. The CDR3 nucleotides read TGTGCCAGCAGCGCGGGACCTGGACGCGACCAAGAGACCCAGTACTTC. This sequence encodes CASSAGPGRDQETQYF.

This clonotype was seen repeatedly, ten times or more. V usage is TRBV7-9 and J usage is TRBJ2-3; TRBD2 agrees at 10 bases. Germline V gene lookup returns CDR1 SEHNR and CDR2 FQNEAQ (reference sequence). Trimming at V came to 3 bases and at J to 4 bases, leaving 4 bases not matched to a gene. The CDR3 loop spans 15 amino acids. The CDR3 here is CASSFVAGGSDTQYF. The CDR3, as DNA: TGTGCCAGCAGCTTCGTAGCGGGAGGTTCAGATACGCAGTATTTT.

A few counts support this clonotype. Just one base apart from a much larger clone, this may be a read error. The CDR3 DNA is TGTGCCAGCAAGGACAGGGGCCACGAGCAGTACTTC. This sequence encodes CASKDRGHEQYF. V and J are TRBV12-3 or TRBV12-4 and TRBJ2-7, with 9 bases aligning to TRBD1. The CDR3 is made up of 12 amino acids. V lost 7 bases, J lost 5 bases, and 3 bases stayed unmatched.

This clonotype was found many times. The V gene is TRBV29-1, the J gene TRBJ2-7; D is unclear. V shed 4 bases and J shed 1 base, with 8 bases lying between them. The CDR3 is 12 amino acids. Germline CDR1 reads SQVTM; CDR2 reads ANQGSEA. CDR3 sequence reads: CSVGGFSYEQYF. The DNA for the CDR3 is TGCAGCGTTGGTGGTTTTTCCTACGAGCAGTACTTC.

The gene calls are TRBV21-1 and TRBJ2-1; TRBD2 is the table's D call, not checked against the DNA. TRBV21-1 is a known pseudogene. The CDR3 sequence is 16 residues long. The CDR3: CASSPFSGAWKNEQFF. CDR3 DNA: TGTGCCAGCAGCCCTTTTAGCGGGGCCTGGAAAAATGAGCAGTTCTTC.

This clonotype was seen a handful of times. The rearrangement uses TRBV30 and TRBJ2-7, with D unresolved. CDR3 length: 14 amino acids. Trimming left V 1 base short and J 0 bases short, with 10 bases between. Germline CDR1 reads GTSNPN; CDR2 reads SVGIG (reference sequence). DNA of the CDR3: TGTGCCTGGAGTGGTAAGGGCGGCTCCTACGAGCAGTACTTC. Protein product: CAWSGKGGSYEQYF.

This clonotype was counted at least ten times. The chain employs TRBV25-1 and TRBJ1-6; TRBD1 is a possible D gene (5 bases). Germline V gene data show CDR1 as MGHDK and CDR2 as SYGVNS. The V and J ends lost 4 bases and 0 bases respectively, with 7 bases between them. This CDR3 has 15 amino acids. The CDR3 DNA follows: TGTGCCAGCAGTGTCGACAGCTCCTATAATTCACCCCTCCACTTT. Amino acids: CASSVDSSYNSPLHF.

The chain has TRBV14 and TRBJ2-5; D is ambiguous. The CDR3 consists of 14 residues. The V end was cut by 4 bases, the J end by 5 bases, with 14 bases between. The germline V gene has CDR1 SGHDN and CDR2 FVKESK. The CDR3 sequence: CASSPILGAETQYF. Here the CDR3 DNA reads TGTGCCAGCAGCCCCATCCTAGGAGCGGAGACCCAGTACTTC.

On this clonotype: At one end the junction does not follow the germline gene, possibly because of a read error. The chain has TRBV7-7 and TRBJ2-2, with D perhaps given as TRBD1 or TRBD2 (5 bases each). Germline V gives CDR1 SSHAT, CDR2 FNYEAQ (reference sequence). This CDR3 has 17 residues. The CDR3 coding sequence is TGTGCTAGCAGCTTAGCCCCGGTTCTGGGACGGACCGGGGAGCTGTTTTTT. Protein: CASSLAPVLGRTGELFF.

This chain links TRBV6-5 with TRBJ2-1; D possibly corresponds to TRBD2 (6 bases). Trimming took off 1 base at V and 6 bases at J, with 13 bases between the two ends. The CDR3 is 15 amino acids. CDR1 is MNHEY, CDR2 SVGAGI, per germline. Here the CDR3 reads CASSYLAAIFNEQFF. CDR3 nucleotide sequence: TGTGCCAGCAGTTACTTAGCGGCGATCTTCAATGAGCAGTTCTTC.

The sample holds a few counts of this clonotype. The chain has TRBV27 and TRBJ1-5; no reliable D call. Trimming pared 0 bases from V and 5 bases from J, leaving 14 bases between. CDR1 is MNHEY, CDR2 SMNVEV, per germline (reference sequence). CDR3 length: 16 amino acids. The CDR3 here is CASSLSLGVGDQPQHF. In nucleotides, the CDR3 is TGTGCCAGCAGTTTATCCCTCGGGGTTGGGGATCAGCCCCAGCATTTT.

The sample holds a few counts of this clonotype. This rearrangement joins TRBV7-2 to TRBJ2-5, with TRBD2 matching 8 bases. V lost 5 bases, J lost 9 bases, and 14 bases stayed unmatched. CDR1 SGHTA and CDR2 FQGNSA come from the germline V gene. CDR3 length equals 15 residues. CDR3 amino acids: CASSPTSGTQSAQYF. CDR3 sequence (DNA): TGTGCCAGCAGCCCTACTAGCGGAACGCAATCGGCCCAGTACTTC.

This chain connects TRBV5-4 to TRBJ2-7, with a possible D match to TRBD2 (5 bases). CDR1 and CDR2 from the germline V gene are SGHNT and YYREEE (reference sequence). V lost 1 base and J 5 bases, leaving 13 bases between the germline ends. The CDR3 totals 14 residues. CDR3 region: CASSLTGSLHEQYF. DNA of the CDR3: TGTGCCAGCAGCTTGACGGGAAGTCTCCACGAGCAGTACTTC.

A few counts support this clonotype. The chain carries TRBV5-1 and TRBJ2-1; the D gene is possibly TRBD2 (6 bases). V was cut by 4 bases and J by 5 bases, with 19 bases left in between. Per germline, CDR1 SGHRS and CDR2 YFSETQ. The CDR3 consists of 16 residues. The CDR3 DNA follows: TGCGCCAGCAGCCCAAGGGGACTGTCATTTGACAATGAGCAGTTCTTC. Its protein product is CASSPRGLSFDNEQFF.

The J gene is TRBJ2-3, the V gene TRBV20-1; D call uncertain. The CDR3 totals 11 residues. With 1 base removed from V and 4 bases from J, the gap between germline ends came to 3 bases. Germline loops: CDR1 DFQATT, CDR2 SNEGSKA (reference sequence). CDR3 bases: TGCAGTGCTAGAGTACCAGATACGCAGTATTTT. It codes for CSARVPDTQYF.

The rearrangement joins TRBV11-1 to TRBJ2-4, with TRBD2 matching over 11 bases. After removal of 6 bases from V and 0 bases from J, the junction contained 22 bases not matched to a gene. CDR1 SGHAT and CDR2 FQDESV come from the germline V gene (reference sequence). The CDR3 spans 22 residues. CDR3 region: CASSLAAPLLAGGTVAKNIQYF. CDR3 in DNA: TGTGCCAGCAGTCTAGCCGCGCCTCTCCTAGCGGGAGGAACCGTAGCCAAAAACATTCAGTACTTC.

Many counts were recorded for this clonotype. The chain joins TRBV5-6 to TRBJ1-1; perhaps TRBD1 as D (5 bases). Germline V gives CDR1 SGHDT, CDR2 YYEEEE. The CDR3 sequence is 14 residues long. Trimming removed 5 bases from V and 0 bases from J, with 11 bases in between. CDR3 amino acids: CASSHGRVNTEAFF. The DNA for the CDR3 is TGTGCCAGCAGTCATGGCAGGGTGAACACTGAAGCTTTCTTT.